The 25 T cell receptor beta chains in this list originate from one sample, sequenced in a study of cytomegalovirus exposure and HLA in healthy donors. The PCR ran on 60 Vbeta and 13 Jbeta primers. This table comes from immunoSEQ multiplex PCR, and its TCRdb copy is limited to in-frame clones, with some not included. The data hold some 240,000 clones, with around 90% observed a single time. The sequenced sample was PBMCs. The source is a girl aged 2 to 9 in good health and CMV-seronegative.

The count of this clone is one. The genes are TRBV7-9 and TRBJ1-4, with a possible D match to TRBD1 (6 bases). The germline V and J ends were trimmed by 5 bases and 7 bases, with 11 bases remaining between them. The germline V gene has CDR1 SEHNR and CDR2 FQNEAQ (reference sequence). CDR3 length: 13 amino acids. The DNA of the CDR3 is TGTGCCAGCAGCCCACGGACAGTTGAAAAACTGTTTTTT. Translated: CASSPRTVEKLFF.

This clone was observed once. The chain joins TRBV9 to TRBJ1-5; 8 nucleotides agree with TRBD1. The CDR3 extends over 15 amino acids. The ends lost 0 bases at V and 2 bases at J; junction bases unmatched: 1. Germline CDR1 is SGDLS and CDR2 is YYNGEE. CDR3 in DNA: TGTGCCAGCAGCGTAGAGGGACAGGGCAATCAGCCCCAGCATTTT. Its translation is CASSVEGQGNQPQHF.

V is TRBV15 and J is TRBJ1-2; weak D call: TRBD1 (5 bases). V lost 1 base and J lost 4, with 10 bases in between. Germline loops: CDR1 LNHNV, CDR2 YYDKDF (reference sequence). This CDR3 has 14 amino acids. DNA for the CDR3: TGTGCCACCAGCAGAGGGGCAGGGCTCTATGGCTACACCTTC. Protein: CATSRGAGLYGYTF. Filled out from reference TRBV15 and TRBJ1-2, the complete variable domain reads DAMVIQNPRYQVTQFGKPVTLSCSQTLNHNVMYWYQQKSSQAPKLLFHYYDKDFNNEADTPDNFQSRRPNTSFCFLDIRSPGLGDTAMYLCATSRGAGLYGYTFGSGTRLTVV.

The chain links TRBV7-2 to TRBJ2-7, with D uncertain. This CDR3 is built from 13 residues. Trimming pared 4 bases from V and 5 bases from J, leaving 12 bases between. The V gene's germline CDR1 is SGHTA and CDR2 FQGNSA. CDR3 amino acids: CASSSYRIHEQYF. DNA of the CDR3: TGTGCCAGCAGCTCTTATAGAATCCACGAGCAGTACTTC. The variable domain in full, with the rest retrieved from reference TRBV7-2 and TRBJ2-7, is GAGVSQSPSNKVTEKGKDVELRCDPISGHTALYWYRQSLGQGLEFLIYFQGNSAPDKSGLPSDRFSAERTGGSVSTLTIQRTQQEDSAVYLCASSSYRIHEQYFGPGTRLTVT.

CDR3 nucleotide sequence: TGTGCCACCGTAAGTGGACAGACCTCCTACAATGAGCAGTTCTTC. Translation: CATVSGQTSYNEQFF. The chain uses TRBV6-6 and TRBJ2-1, with D possibly being TRBD1 (6 bases). CDR3 size: 15 residues. Trimming pared 10 bases from V and 0 bases from J, leaving 16 bases between. Germline V gene data show CDR1 as MNHNY and CDR2 as SVGAGI (reference sequence).

A word on this clone: This CDR3 is also generated by other DNA sequences in the sample. The J gene is TRBJ2-1, the V gene TRBV27; 8 bases are shared with TRBD1. V shed 3 bases, J shed 6 bases, and the junction held 7 bases outside the gene matches. The CDR3 has 15 residues. Germline loops: CDR1 MNHEY, CDR2 SMNVEV (reference sequence). The CDR3 protein is CASSFRAGGPNEQFF. In nucleotides, the CDR3 is TGTGCCAGCAGTTTTAGAGCAGGGGGCCCCAATGAGCAGTTCTTC.

This clone was counted once. V is TRBV6-1 and J is TRBJ2-7; weak D call: TRBD2 (6 bases). This CDR3 has 16 residues. Germline V gene data show CDR1 as MNHNS and CDR2 as SASEGT. Trimming pared 2 bases from V and 4 bases from J, leaving 18 bases between. The CDR3 nucleotides are TGTGCCAGCAGTGAAAGCAAGCGGGTGACAGCGTACGAGCAGTACTTC. Encoded protein: CASSESKRVTAYEQYF.

The chain links TRBV5-4 to TRBJ2-7; 7 bases match TRBD1. The CDR3 is 15 residues long. Trimming cost V 4 bases and J 2 bases; bases outside gene matches: 9. Germline V CDR1 and CDR2: SGHNT, YYREEE (reference sequence). The CDR3 nucleotides read TGTGCCAGCAGCCCCCAGACAGGGATAACCTACGAGCAGTACTTC. Protein sequence: CASSPQTGITYEQYF.

The chain has TRBV27 and TRBJ2-5, with D possibly being TRBD2 (7 bases). CDR3 length: 15 amino acids. Trimming removed 4 bases at V and 2 bases at J, with 14 bases between. CDR1 is MNHEY, CDR2 SMNVEV, per germline (reference sequence). In nucleotides, the CDR3 is TGTGCCAGCAGTTCCCTAGGGGGGGCACAAGAGACCCAGTACTTC. Its translation: CASSSLGGAQETQYF.

CDR3 DNA: TGTGCCAGTTCCGGGACTAGCTTTTACGAGCAGTACTTC. Its translation: CASSGTSFYEQYF. The genes are TRBV6-5 and TRBJ2-7, with 9 nucleotides matching TRBD2. Germline CDR1 and CDR2: MNHEY and SVGAGI. Germline trimming cut 9 bases from V and 4 bases from J; bases unmatched to any gene: 7. The CDR3 runs to 13 residues.

V and J are TRBV5-6 and TRBJ2-7; D may be TRBD2 (7 bases). The germline gives CDR1 SGHDT, CDR2 YYEEEE. V lost 3 bases to trimming and J lost 3 bases, with 16 bases between them. This CDR3 region has 15 residues. The CDR3 region has the DNA TGTGCCAGCAGCTCTGGGGGGGCTAGGGGCTACGAGCAGTACTTC. This codes for CASSSGGARGYEQYF.

This chain connects TRBV7-8 to TRBJ2-3; TRBD2 matches 7 bases. The CDR3 is 16 residues long. V gave up 4 bases and J gave up 1 base; unmatched junction bases: 8. Germline V gives CDR1 SGHVS, CDR2 FQNEAQ. The CDR3 sequence is CASSSPLAGGTDTQYF. The CDR3 DNA reads TGTGCCAGCAGCTCTCCGCTTGCGGGGGGCACAGATACGCAGTATTTT.

The genes are TRBV10-3 and TRBJ2-7, with TRBD2 identical over 9 bases. V shed 4 bases, J shed 10 bases, and the junction held 8 bases outside the gene matches. CDR3 length equals 13 residues. In germline, CDR1 is ENHRY, CDR2 SYGVKD. The DNA of the CDR3 is TGTGCCATCAGTGGAGCTAGCGGGGCGGGTCAGTACTTC. Translating gives CAISGASGAGQYF.

The chain employs TRBV29-1 and TRBJ2-1; 11 nucleotides align to TRBD2. Losses at the gene ends were 7 bases for V and 1 base for J; bases not matched to a gene: 6. This CDR3 has 15 amino acids. The germline CDR1 and CDR2 sequences are SQVTM and ANQGSEA. CDR3 nucleotide sequence: TGCAGCGGGGGCGGACTAGCGGGTTCCTACAATGAGCAGTTCTTC. Its translation: CSGGGLAGSYNEQFF.

This chain joins TRBV5-4 and TRBJ2-3, with 7 bases fitting TRBD1. The CDR3 has 15 residues. CDR1 is SGHNT, CDR2 YYREEE, per germline (reference sequence). V lost 3 bases and J lost 5; bases outside the gene matches: 9. Here the CDR3 reads CASSSPGQQLDTQYF. In DNA, the CDR3 is TGTGCCAGCAGCTCTCCGGGACAGCAGTTAGATACGCAGTATTTT. Drawing the rest from reference TRBV5-4 and TRBJ2-3, the complete variable domain is ETGVTQSPTHLIKTRGQQVTLRCSSQSGHNTVSWYQQALGQGPQFIFQYYREEENGRGNFPPRFSGLQFPNYSSELNVNALELDDSALYLCASSSPGQQLDTQYFGPGTRLTVL.

This chain connects TRBV18 to TRBJ2-2; the match to TRBD1 covers 7 bases. After removal of 8 bases from V and 6 bases from J, the junction contained 9 bases not matched to a gene. The CDR3 spans 14 residues. Germline V lookup: CDR1 KGHSH, CDR2 LQKENI. In DNA, the CDR3 is TGTGCCAGCACCCCGGGACAGTGGTCCGGGGAGCTGTTTTTT. As protein: CASTPGQWSGELFF.

In DNA, the CDR3 is TGTGCCAGCAGCGTGCCGGACACGGGGAACACCGGGGAGCTGTTTTTT. Its protein product is CASSVPDTGNTGELFF. The chain combines TRBV9 with TRBJ2-2; weak D call: TRBD1 (5 bases). The CDR3 runs 16 residues. Germline CDR1 SGDLS, CDR2 YYNGEE. The germline V and J ends were trimmed by 2 bases and 1 base, with 12 bases remaining between them.

The chain carries TRBV7-9 and TRBJ1-1, with 7 bases that match TRBD1. From germline, CDR1 is SEHNR and CDR2 FQNEAQ (reference sequence). The CDR3 spans 15 residues. V trimming: 5 bases; J trimming: 5 bases; junction bases outside the gene matches: 11. This CDR3 reads CASSNTGDGVTEAFF. The CDR3 coding sequence is TGTGCCAGCAGCAATACAGGGGACGGGGTGACTGAAGCTTTCTTT. Supplemented by reference TRBV7-9 and TRBJ1-1, the full variable domain reads DTGVSQNPRHKITKRGQNVTFRCDPISEHNRLYWYRQTLGQGPEFLTYFQNEAQLEKSRLLSDRFSAERPKGSFSTLEIQRTEQGDSAMYLCASSNTGDGVTEAFFGQGTRLTVV.

Concerning this clone itself: The identical CDR3 is also encoded by other nucleotide sequences in the sample. J is TRBJ2-3 and V is TRBV7-6, with a weak D call TRBD2 (5 bases). This CDR3 contains 12 residues. CDR1 is SGHVS, CDR2 FNYEAQ, per germline. V was clipped by 2 bases and J by 5 bases, with 5 bases between them. Written as DNA, the CDR3 is TGTGCCAGCAGCTTAAGCGGAGATACGCAGTATTTT. It encodes CASSLSGDTQYF.

Here the CDR3 reads CATSTHQGTGNTIYF. CDR3 coding DNA: TGTGCCACCAGCACCCACCAGGGGACTGGAAACACCATATATTTT. This chain links TRBV15 with TRBJ1-3; D perhaps matches TRBD1 (6 bases). Trimming shortened V by 4 bases and J by 2 bases, and 12 bases separated the two germline ends. The CDR3 is 15 residues long. Germline values: CDR1 LNHNV, CDR2 YYDKDF (reference sequence).

The chain combines TRBV5-4 with TRBJ2-2, with D uncertain. Trimming stripped 3 bases from V and 4 bases from J, with 22 bases between. This CDR3 has 18 residues. The germline V gene has CDR1 SGHNT and CDR2 YYREEE (reference sequence). CDR3 sequence: CASSSKTLQTYRTGELFF. In DNA, the CDR3 is TGTGCCAGCAGCTCCAAAACCCTCCAGACATACCGCACCGGGGAGCTGTTTTTT. Full variable domain (missing parts from reference TRBV5-4 and TRBJ2-2): ETGVTQSPTHLIKTRGQQVTLRCSSQSGHNTVSWYQQALGQGPQFIFQYYREEENGRGNFPPRFSGLQFPNYSSELNVNALELDDSALYLCASSSKTLQTYRTGELFFGEGSRLTVL.

This clone has a single count. This chain connects TRBV15 to TRBJ2-7, with 12 bases aligning to TRBD2. This CDR3 spans 15 amino acids. Germline loops: CDR1 LNHNV, CDR2 YYDKDF (reference sequence). The V and J ends lost 4 bases and 5 bases, in that order; junction bases with no gene match: 6. CDR3 sequence (DNA): TGTGCCACCAGCAAGGGACTAGCGGGTTGGGACGAGCAGTACTTC. Translating gives CATSKGLAGWDEQYF.

The rearrangement joins TRBV7-9 to TRBJ2-2, with TRBD1 as a possible D gene (6 bases). Germline assignment: CDR1 SEHNR and CDR2 FQNEAQ (reference sequence). The CDR3 has 16 residues. Trimming stripped 3 bases from V and 4 bases from J, with 15 bases between. The CDR3 reads CASSFGAGVTTGELFF. CDR3 bases: TGTGCCAGCAGCTTTGGGGCAGGGGTCACCACCGGGGAGCTGTTTTTT.

V is TRBV7-9 and J is TRBJ2-5, with TRBD1 as a possible D gene (7 bases). From germline, CDR1 is SEHNR and CDR2 FQNEAQ (reference sequence). CDR3 length: 14 residues. V lost 5 bases, J lost 7 bases, and 17 bases lay in between. Here the CDR3 reads CASSPPRGVGTQYF. The CDR3 bases are TGTGCCAGCAGCCCTCCCAGGGGGGTCGGGACCCAGTACTTC.

V and J are TRBV6-5 and TRBJ2-2; 13 bases align to TRBD2. Germline V lookup: CDR1 MNHEY, CDR2 SVGAGI. V shed 5 bases, J shed 7 bases, and the junction held 4 bases outside the gene matches. The CDR3 covers 15 residues. CDR3 in amino acids: CASSRGTSGIGELFF. The CDR3, as DNA: TGTGCCAGCAGTAGAGGGACTAGCGGGATCGGGGAGCTGTTTTTT.